These 29 T cell receptor beta chains came from one sample sequenced in a study of cytomegalovirus exposure and HLA in healthy donors. This PCR relied on a set of 60 Vbeta primers and 13 Jbeta primers. Repertoires were generated with immunoSEQ multiplex PCR, while TCRdb's copy carries only in-frame clones and drops some. The table lists roughly 200,000 clones, about 77% of them singletons. The sample consisted of PBMCs. These receptors originate from a woman in her twenties or thirties in good health and CMV-seropositive.

Written as DNA, the CDR3 is TGCGCCAGCAGCTTGGCCCTCGCAGACACTGAAGCTTTCTTT. Amino acids: CASSLALADTEAFF. The rearrangement links TRBV5-1 to TRBJ1-1; D remains unclear. The CDR3 runs 14 residues. The V gene lost 0 bases and the J gene lost 3 bases, with 9 bases spanning the gap. Looked up from germline, CDR1 is SGHRS and CDR2 is YFSETQ.

This chain uses TRBV9 with TRBJ2-5; 10 nucleotides line up with TRBD2. This CDR3 is 16 amino acids long. CDR1 is SGDLS, CDR2 YYNGEE, per germline. The junction had 3 bases not matched to a gene; V was cut back by 0 bases and J by 1 base. CDR3 sequence: CASSVGLAGVQETQYF. The CDR3, as DNA: TGTGCCAGCAGCGTAGGTCTAGCGGGGGTCCAAGAGACCCAGTACTTC.

In its sample, this clone was seen once. V usage is TRBV4-2 and J usage is TRBJ2-6; the match to TRBD1 covers 7 bases. Germline lookup yields CDR1 LGHNA and CDR2 YNFKEQ. The V and J ends lost 3 bases and 2 bases, in that order; junction bases with no gene match: 16. The CDR3 extends over 20 amino acids. The DNA for the CDR3 is TGTGCCAGCAGCCAGGCGCCCTTAGGGGGCGCGGTCCCTGGGGCCAACGTCCTGACTTTC. This codes for CASSQAPLGGAVPGANVLTF.

J is TRBJ2-1 and V is TRBV14; no clear D gene. The V and J ends lost 0 bases and 2 bases respectively, with 8 bases between them. CDR1 and CDR2 from the germline V gene are SGHDN and FVKESK. There are 15 residues in the CDR3. The CDR3 loop reads CASSQDELPYNEQFF. In DNA, the CDR3 is TGTGCCAGCAGCCAAGATGAGCTCCCCTACAATGAGCAGTTCTTC.

The chain couples TRBV7-9 to TRBJ2-1, with 11 nucleotides matching TRBD2. The germline V gene has CDR1 SEHNR and CDR2 FQNEAQ (reference sequence). V lost 3 bases, J lost 10 bases, and 5 bases stayed unmatched. The CDR3 loop spans 14 amino acids. Here the CDR3 reads CASSFSGRAREQFF. CDR3 DNA sequence: TGTGCCAGCAGCTTTAGCGGGAGGGCCCGGGAGCAGTTCTTC.

This chain uses TRBV7-6 with TRBJ2-1; TRBD1 matches 7 bases. The germline gives CDR1 SGHVS, CDR2 FNYEAQ. This CDR3 is 15 amino acids long. The junction had 10 bases not matched to a gene; V was cut back by 2 bases and J by 9 bases. The DNA of the CDR3 is TGTGCCAGCAGCTTAACCGAACGGACAGGCCCTGAGCAGTTCTTC. Translation gives CASSLTERTGPEQFF.

The rearrangement uses TRBV4-1 and TRBJ2-5; TRBD2 agrees at 9 bases. TRBJ2-7 matches the DNA end more closely, so the J call is doubtful. This CDR3 spans 16 amino acids. Germline V gene data show CDR1 as MGHRA and CDR2 as YSYEKL. CDR3 DNA sequence: TGCGCCAGCAGCCTAACGGGTAGCGGGAGTATATCCGAGCAGTACTTC. Encoded protein: CASSLTGSGSISEQYF.

The chain employs TRBV18 and TRBJ1-2; 9 bases align to TRBD1. The ends lost 6 bases at V and 8 bases at J; junction bases unmatched: 7. The CDR3 has 13 amino acids. Germline V gene lookup returns CDR1 KGHSH and CDR2 LQKENI. In DNA, the CDR3 is TGTGCCAGCTCGCCGGGACAGGGCAAGGGCTACACCTTC. Protein product: CASSPGQGKGYTF.

V gene TRBV29-1 combines with J gene TRBJ2-1, with TRBD2 matching 7 bases. Unmatched junction bases numbered 2, after V lost 7 bases and J lost 2 bases. Germline V CDR1 and CDR2: SQVTM, ANQGSEA. The CDR3 is 12 residues long. CDR3 nucleotide sequence: TGCAGCGGGGGGAGGGCCTACAATGAGCAGTTCTTC. Residues: CSGGRAYNEQFF.

V usage is TRBV10-2 and J usage is TRBJ2-5; 9 bases are a match to TRBD2. J was trimmed by 4 bases and V by 7 bases; bases with no gene match: 7. The CDR3 sequence is 14 residues long. Per the germline V gene, CDR1 is WSHSY and CDR2 is SAAADI. The CDR3 sequence is CASTSAGGGETQYF. DNA for the CDR3: TGCGCCAGCACTTCTGCGGGGGGGGGAGAGACCCAGTACTTC.

For this clone: Relative to the germline gene, one junction end is altered; a read error may explain this. CDR3 residues: CASSLAGRRYEKLLF. CDR3 DNA sequence: TGTGCCAGCAGTTTAGCGGGCCGACGCTATGAAAAACTGCTTTTT. The V and J genes are TRBV27 and TRBJ1-4, with D hard to call. CDR3 size: 15 residues. From germline, CDR1 is MNHEY and CDR2 SMNVEV (reference sequence).

The V call is TRBV5-4, the J call TRBJ2-3; 11 bases align to TRBD2. The CDR3 runs 16 residues. V lost 5 bases and J lost 5; bases outside the gene matches: 10. Germline values: CDR1 SGHNT, CDR2 YYREEE (reference sequence). The CDR3 DNA follows: TGTGCCAGCAGAAAACTAGCGGGAGACGTAGGAGATACGCAGTATTTT. This sequence encodes CASRKLAGDVGDTQYF.

The genes are TRBV5-1 and TRBJ2-7; D gene ambiguous. The CDR3 spans 12 residues. With 3 bases removed from V and 1 base from J, the gap between germline ends came to 5 bases. The germline V gene has CDR1 SGHRS and CDR2 YFSETQ. CDR3: CASSSDSYEQYF. In DNA form, the CDR3 reads TGCGCCAGCAGCTCAGATTCCTACGAGCAGTACTTC.

The chain joins TRBV5-1 to TRBJ2-2, with TRBD1 identical over 7 bases. Trimming at V came to 4 bases and at J to 3 bases, leaving 6 bases not matched to a gene. This CDR3 spans 15 amino acids. The germline V gene has CDR1 SGHRS and CDR2 YFSETQ. This CDR3 is CASSVRDSYTGELFF. The CDR3 region has the DNA TGCGCCAGCAGCGTCCGGGACAGCTACACCGGGGAGCTGTTTTTT.

The genes are TRBV5-1 and TRBJ2-7; 12 nucleotides match TRBD2. Germline CDR1 reads SGHRS; CDR2 reads YFSETQ. V gave up 9 bases and J gave up 5 bases; unmatched junction bases: 12. This CDR3 region has 15 residues. CDR3 region: CATLILAGGDNEQYF. In nucleotides, the CDR3 is TGCGCCACCTTGATTCTAGCGGGAGGGGATAACGAGCAGTACTTC. The full variable domain, in which reference TRBV5-1 and TRBJ2-7 provide the parts outside the CDR3, is KAGVTQTPRYLIKTRGQQVTLSCSPISGHRSVSWYQQTPGQGLQFLFEYFSETQRNKGNFPGRFSGRQFSNSRSEMNVSTLELGDSALYLCATLILAGGDNEQYFGPGTRLTVT.

The J gene is TRBJ2-7, the V gene TRBV7-2; 9 bases map to TRBD1. Germline loops: CDR1 SGHTA, CDR2 FQGNSA. J was trimmed by 5 bases and V by 2 bases; bases with no gene match: 1. The CDR3 covers 13 residues. The CDR3 DNA sequence: TGTGCCAGCAGCTTACGACAGGGGGACGAGCAGTACTTC. It specifies CASSLRQGDEQYF.

The J gene is TRBJ2-5, the V gene TRBV7-6; D ambiguous. Trimming took off 3 bases at V and 5 bases at J, with 10 bases between the two ends. The CDR3 runs 13 residues. Germline CDR1 reads SGHVS; CDR2 reads FNYEAQ. CDR3 amino acids: CASSFGEEETQYF. The CDR3 bases are TGTGCCAGCAGCTTCGGCGAGGAGGAGACCCAGTACTTC.

J is TRBJ1-1 and V is TRBV28; D call uncertain. Germline-derived CDR1 and CDR2 are MDHEN and SYDVKM. The germline V and J ends were trimmed by 9 bases and 7 bases, with 12 bases remaining between them. The CDR3 is 11 residues long. The CDR3 DNA sequence: TGTGCCAGTTCTGCCGGGGTTGAAGCTTTCTTT. Translation: CASSAGVEAFF.

The chain employs TRBV27 and TRBJ2-3; D is perhaps TRBD2 (5 bases). The CDR3 is 13 residues long. With 3 bases removed from V and 2 bases from J, the gap between germline ends came to 6 bases. The germline V gene encodes CDR1 MNHEY and CDR2 SMNVEV (reference sequence). CDR3 region: CASSFGDTDTQYF. The CDR3 DNA is TGTGCCAGCAGTTTCGGGGACACAGATACGCAGTATTTT.

This chain connects TRBV7-2 to TRBJ1-5; D ambiguous. The CDR3 is 12 amino acids. V lost 5 bases, J lost 5 bases, and 7 bases lay in between. CDR1 and CDR2 (germline): SGHTA, FQGNSA. Written as DNA, the CDR3 is TGTGCCAGCAGCCCCCCGGATCAGCCCCAGCATTTT. Its protein is CASSPPDQPQHF.

This clone was observed a single time. The chain employs TRBV9 and TRBJ1-1; possibly TRBD1 for D (5 bases). The CDR3 spans 16 residues. Germline assignment: CDR1 SGDLS and CDR2 YYNGEE. The V gene lost 4 bases and the J gene lost 4 bases, with 20 bases spanning the gap. As DNA, the CDR3 is TGTGCCAGCAGCCCAGACTTGTGGGGGGTAAGCACTGAAGCTTTCTTT. Its protein product is CASSPDLWGVSTEAFF.

This chain links TRBV9 with TRBJ1-3; D is ambiguous. Germline V gene sequence: CDR1 SGDLS, CDR2 YYNGEE. V was clipped by 0 bases and J by 2 bases, with 9 bases between them. The CDR3 spans 15 residues. The CDR3 is CASSVDDFTGNTIYF. In DNA form, the CDR3 reads TGTGCCAGCAGCGTAGACGACTTCACTGGAAACACCATATATTTT.

The CDR3 spells CASSYSRRVAGNTIYF. The CDR3 nucleotides read TGTGCCAGCAGTTACTCGAGGAGGGTCGCTGGAAACACCATATATTTT. The chain is built from TRBV6-5 and TRBJ1-3; unclear D gene. V was clipped by 0 bases and J by 2 bases, with 11 bases between them. The CDR3 has 16 residues. CDR1 is MNHEY, CDR2 SVGAGI, per germline.

The gene calls are TRBV7-2 and TRBJ2-5; 9 positions agree with TRBD1. Germline V gene data show CDR1 as SGHTA and CDR2 as FQGNSA. Unmatched junction bases numbered 5, after V lost 4 bases and J lost 5 bases. The length of the CDR3 is 14 residues. In DNA form, the CDR3 reads TGTGCCAGCAGCTCACAGGGGGCGAGTGAGACCCAGTACTTC. Protein sequence: CASSSQGASETQYF. Variable domain in full (rest from reference TRBV7-2 and TRBJ2-5): GAGVSQSPSNKVTEKGKDVELRCDPISGHTALYWYRQSLGQGLEFLIYFQGNSAPDKSGLPSDRFSAERTGGSVSTLTIQRTQQEDSAVYLCASSSQGASETQYFGPGTRLLVL.

The chain recombines TRBV19 with TRBJ2-3; D gene ambiguous. Deletions cut 1 base from V and 0 bases from J, with 8 bases between. The CDR3 is made up of 15 amino acids. Germline V gene data show CDR1 as LNHDA and CDR2 as SQIVND (reference sequence). CDR3 bases: TGTGCCAGTAGTATAGCGGGTGTGAGCACAGATACGCAGTATTTT. Translation gives CASSIAGVSTDTQYF.

The gene calls are TRBV7-9 and TRBJ1-2; D unclear. Germline V gives CDR1 SEHNR, CDR2 FQNEAQ (reference sequence). V lost 3 bases, J lost 9 bases, and 20 bases lay in between. The CDR3 sequence is 15 residues long. The CDR3, as DNA: TGTGCCAGCAGCTTCCGGGAGGGTTCGGCGCGGAGCTACACCTTC. Protein: CASSFREGSARSYTF.

This chain uses TRBV13 with TRBJ2-7; weak D call: TRBD1 (6 bases). Germline V gene data show CDR1 as PRHDT and CDR2 as FYEKMQ (reference sequence). V was pared by 0 bases and J by 4 bases, with 16 bases between. CDR3 length equals 16 residues. The CDR3 DNA reads as TGTGCCAGCAGCTTAGGTGCAGGGGCGAGGAAGTACGAGCAGTACTTC. Its translation is CASSLGAGARKYEQYF.

This clone was detected a few times. The CDR3, as DNA: TGCGCCAGCAGCGGGGACACCAACACTGAAGCTTTCTTT. It translates to CASSGDTNTEAFF. The chain recombines TRBV5-1 with TRBJ1-1; TRBD1 might be the D (6 bases). This CDR3 has 13 residues. In germline, CDR1 is SGHRS, CDR2 YFSETQ. The ends were cut back, 4 bases at V and 2 bases at J, with 9 bases in the middle.

The chain employs TRBV5-4 and TRBJ2-1; 13 positions agree with TRBD2. The CDR3 covers 16 residues. The V gene end was trimmed by 4 bases and the J gene end by 8 bases; junction bases not matched to a gene: 9. The germline V gene encodes CDR1 SGHNT and CDR2 YYREEE (reference sequence). In DNA form, the CDR3 reads TGTGCCAGCAGCAAAAGTGGGACTAGCGGGAAGTATGAGCAGTTCTTC. Its protein is CASSKSGTSGKYEQFF.